The 11 T cell receptor beta chains given below trace back to one sample, sequenced in a study of blood T cell repertoires in COVID-19. Sequenced by immunoSEQ multiplex PCR; TCRdb stores in-frame clones only, minus some. The sample has about 190,000 clones; 80% are singletons. The sample consisted of peripheral blood. All receptors come from a man aged 55 to 70 with acute or convalescent COVID-19.

The chain combines TRBV5-6 with TRBJ1-6; D not resolved. The CDR3 runs 15 residues. Looked up from germline, CDR1 is SGHDT and CDR2 is YYEEEE. V was shortened by 5 bases and J by 7 bases, with 16 bases between the two germline ends. CDR3 in amino acids: CASSPGGVSNSPLHF. The CDR3 DNA is TGTGCCAGCAGTCCGGGCGGGGTATCAAATTCACCCCTCCACTTT. Full variable domain (rest looked up from reference TRBV5-6 and TRBJ1-6): DAGVTQSPTHLIKTRGQQVTLRCSPKSGHDTVSWYQQALGQGPQFIFQYYEEEERQRGNFPDRFSGHQFPNYSSELNVNALLLGDSALYLCASSPGGVSNSPLHFGNGTRLTVT.

The chain is built from TRBV19 and TRBJ1-5, with D unresolved. CDR1 is LNHDA and CDR2 is SQIVND in the germline V gene (reference sequence). Deletions cut 1 base from V and 0 bases from J, with 16 bases between. The CDR3 loop spans 18 amino acids. The CDR3 reads CASSIGGGRGYSNQPQHF. For the CDR3, the DNA is TGTGCCAGTAGTATAGGGGGAGGGAGAGGGTATAGCAATCAGCCCCAGCATTTT.

The V and J genes are TRBV27 and TRBJ2-7; perhaps TRBD2 as D (5 bases). The CDR3 length is 14 residues. The V end lost 3 bases, the J end lost 0 bases, and 9 bases lay between the germline ends. CDR1 is MNHEY, CDR2 SMNVEV, per germline (reference sequence). The DNA of the CDR3 is TGTGCCAGCAGTTTTGGACTGAGCTCCTACGAGCAGTACTTC. Translating it yields CASSFGLSSYEQYF.

This sequence joins TRBV5-1 and TRBJ2-3; 11 positions match TRBD1. CDR3 length: 16 amino acids. V shed 0 bases, J shed 4 bases, and the junction held 4 bases outside the gene matches. CDR1 and CDR2 (germline): SGHRS, YFSETQ. The CDR3 protein is CASSLARTGGSDTQYF. DNA for the CDR3: TGCGCCAGCAGCTTGGCCAGGACAGGGGGCTCAGATACGCAGTATTTT.

The chain links TRBV7-2 to TRBJ2-7, with D uncertain. Germline CDR1 reads SGHTA; CDR2 reads FQGNSA. V dropped 0 bases and J dropped 7 bases, with 16 bases sitting between them. The length of the CDR3 is 15 residues. CDR3 DNA sequence: TGTGCCAGCAGCTTAGCGTCGCTAGAAATAATGGAGCAGTACTTC. Translating gives CASSLASLEIMEQYF.

This chain joins TRBV28 and TRBJ2-2; D gene ambiguous. Germline V lookup: CDR1 MDHEN, CDR2 SYDVKM. V was pared by 5 bases and J by 3 bases, with 16 bases between. This CDR3 has 16 residues. The CDR3 here is CASSHLAAEDTGELFF. The CDR3 bases are TGTGCCAGCAGTCATCTGGCGGCTGAAGACACCGGGGAGCTGTTTTTT.

The chain has TRBV27 and TRBJ1-2; D unclear. The CDR3 is 13 residues long. From germline, CDR1 is MNHEY and CDR2 SMNVEV (reference sequence). The V end lost 3 bases, the J end lost 8 bases, and 13 bases lay between the germline ends. CDR3 sequence (DNA): TGTGCCAGCAGTTTCAGGCGCCAACAAGGCTACACCTTC. Protein product: CASSFRRQQGYTF.

Points on this clone: This CDR3 is also generated by other DNA sequences in the sample. The genes are TRBV2 and TRBJ1-5, with 10 bases matching TRBD1. V lost 6 bases and J lost 7; bases outside the gene matches: 3. The CDR3 runs 13 residues. The germline CDR1 and CDR2 sequences are SNHLY and FYNNEI. As DNA, the CDR3 is TGTGCCAGCAGGGGGACAGGGGAACAGCCCCAGCATTTT. Its translation: CASRGTGEQPQHF.

This clone has more than one count but fewer than ten. The V call is TRBV5-1, the J call TRBJ2-1, with TRBD2 matching 12 bases. The ends lost 5 bases at V and 0 bases at J; junction bases unmatched: 12. The length of the CDR3 is 19 residues. CDR1 and CDR2 (germline): SGHRS, YFSETQ. The CDR3 DNA reads as TGCGCCAGCAGGTGGCCGGGACTAGCGGGCGAAGCCTCCTACAATGAGCAGTTCTTC. Translating gives CASRWPGLAGEASYNEQFF.

The chain recombines TRBV5-5 with TRBJ2-7; 7 bases line up with TRBD1. V gave up 4 bases and J gave up 5 bases; unmatched junction bases: 15. Looked up from germline, CDR1 is SGHKS and CDR2 is YYEKEE (reference sequence). CDR3 length equals 16 residues. CDR3 loop: CASSIWPQGSSHEQYF. DNA of the CDR3: TGTGCCAGCAGCATTTGGCCACAGGGGAGTAGCCACGAGCAGTACTTC.

This chain uses TRBV18 with TRBJ2-5; TRBD2 matches 7 bases. The germline CDR1 and CDR2 sequences are KGHSH and LQKENI. J lost 3 bases, V lost 6 bases, and 7 bases had no gene match. The CDR3 extends over 14 amino acids. Written as DNA, the CDR3 is TGTGCCAGCTCGGGAGGGACGGAAAAAGAGACCCAGTACTTC. Encoded protein: CASSGGTEKETQYF.